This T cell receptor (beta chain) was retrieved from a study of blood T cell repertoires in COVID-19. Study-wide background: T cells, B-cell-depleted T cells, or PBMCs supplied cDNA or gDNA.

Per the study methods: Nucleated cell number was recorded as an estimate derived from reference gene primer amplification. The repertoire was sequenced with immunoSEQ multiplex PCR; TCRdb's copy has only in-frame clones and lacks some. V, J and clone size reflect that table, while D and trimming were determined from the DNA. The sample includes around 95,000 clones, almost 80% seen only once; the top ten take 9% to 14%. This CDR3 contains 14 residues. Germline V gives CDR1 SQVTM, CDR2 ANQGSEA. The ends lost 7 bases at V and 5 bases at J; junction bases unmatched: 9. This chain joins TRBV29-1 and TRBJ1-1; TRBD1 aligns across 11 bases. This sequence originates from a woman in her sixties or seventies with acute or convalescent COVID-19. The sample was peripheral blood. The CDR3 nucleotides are TGCAGCGCGGCCGGGACAGGGGGAAGGACTGAAGCTTTCTTT. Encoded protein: CSAAGTGGRTEAFF.